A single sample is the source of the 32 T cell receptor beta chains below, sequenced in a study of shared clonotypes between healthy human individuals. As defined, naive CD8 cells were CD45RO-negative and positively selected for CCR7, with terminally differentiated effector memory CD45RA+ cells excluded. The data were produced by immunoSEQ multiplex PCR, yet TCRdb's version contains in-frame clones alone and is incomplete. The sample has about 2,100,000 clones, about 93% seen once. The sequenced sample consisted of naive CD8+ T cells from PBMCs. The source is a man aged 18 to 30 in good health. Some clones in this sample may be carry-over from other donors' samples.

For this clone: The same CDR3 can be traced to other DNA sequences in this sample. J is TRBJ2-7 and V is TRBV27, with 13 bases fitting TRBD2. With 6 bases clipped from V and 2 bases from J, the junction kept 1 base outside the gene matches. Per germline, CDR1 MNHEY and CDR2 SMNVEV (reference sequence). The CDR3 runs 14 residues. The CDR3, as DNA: TGTGCCAGCAGAGGACTAGCGGGAGCCTACGAGCAGTACTTC. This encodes CASRGLAGAYEQYF.

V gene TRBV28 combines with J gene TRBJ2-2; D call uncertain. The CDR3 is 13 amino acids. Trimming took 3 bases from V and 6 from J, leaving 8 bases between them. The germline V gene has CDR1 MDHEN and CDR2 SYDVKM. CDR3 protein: CASSFHISGELFF. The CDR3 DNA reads TGTGCCAGCAGTTTCCATATTTCCGGGGAGCTGTTTTTT.

CDR3 sequence (DNA): TGTGCCAGCAGTCCCAAGGGACTAGCGGGAGCAGATACGCAGTATTTT. Amino acid sequence: CASSPKGLAGADTQYF. V usage is TRBV28 and J usage is TRBJ2-3; 14 positions agree with TRBD2. Germline V gene sequence: CDR1 MDHEN, CDR2 SYDVKM. V lost 5 bases, J lost 4 bases, and 5 bases stayed unmatched. The CDR3 is made up of 16 amino acids.

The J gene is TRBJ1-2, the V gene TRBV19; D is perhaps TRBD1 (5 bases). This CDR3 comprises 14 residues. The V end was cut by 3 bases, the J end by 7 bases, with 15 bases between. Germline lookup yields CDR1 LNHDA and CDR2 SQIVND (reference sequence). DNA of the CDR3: TGTGCCAGTAGTATCGTTGAAGGGGCCCCTGGCTACACCTTC. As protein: CASSIVEGAPGYTF.

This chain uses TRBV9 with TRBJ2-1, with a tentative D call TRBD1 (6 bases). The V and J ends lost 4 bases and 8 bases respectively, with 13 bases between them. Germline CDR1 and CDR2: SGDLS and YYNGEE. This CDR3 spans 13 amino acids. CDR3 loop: CASSSGERDEQFF. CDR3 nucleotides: TGTGCCAGCAGCTCAGGGGAGAGGGATGAGCAGTTCTTC.

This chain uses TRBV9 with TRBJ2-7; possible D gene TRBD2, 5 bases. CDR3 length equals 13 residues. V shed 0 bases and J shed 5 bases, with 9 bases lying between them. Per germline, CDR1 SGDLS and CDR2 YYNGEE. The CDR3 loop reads CASSVDRENEQYF. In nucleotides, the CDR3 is TGTGCCAGCAGCGTAGATAGGGAGAACGAGCAGTACTTC.

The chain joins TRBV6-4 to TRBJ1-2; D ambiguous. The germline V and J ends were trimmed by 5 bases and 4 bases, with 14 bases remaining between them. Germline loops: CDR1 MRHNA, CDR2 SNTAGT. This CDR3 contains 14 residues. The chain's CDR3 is CASSPRPGSYGYTF. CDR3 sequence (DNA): TGTGCCAGCAGTCCCCGCCCGGGGAGCTATGGCTACACCTTC.

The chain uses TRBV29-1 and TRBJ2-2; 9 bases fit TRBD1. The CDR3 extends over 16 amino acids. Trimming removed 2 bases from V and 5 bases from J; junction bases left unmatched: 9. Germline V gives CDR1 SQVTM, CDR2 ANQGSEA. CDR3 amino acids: CSVEFTGTGITGELFF. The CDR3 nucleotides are TGCAGCGTTGAATTTACCGGGACAGGGATAACCGGGGAGCTGTTTTTT.

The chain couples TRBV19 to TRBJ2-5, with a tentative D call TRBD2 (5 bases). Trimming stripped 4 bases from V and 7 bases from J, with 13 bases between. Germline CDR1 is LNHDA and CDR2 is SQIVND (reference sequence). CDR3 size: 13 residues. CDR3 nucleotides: TGTGCCAGTAGTAGCGGGCGGTTAGGGACCCAGTACTTC. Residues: CASSSGRLGTQYF.

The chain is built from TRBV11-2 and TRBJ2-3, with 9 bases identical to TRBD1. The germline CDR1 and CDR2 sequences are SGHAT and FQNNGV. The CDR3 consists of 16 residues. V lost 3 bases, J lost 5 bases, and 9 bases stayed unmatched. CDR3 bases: TGTGCCAGCAGCTTGGGTCCGGGGACAGGGAAAGATACGCAGTATTTT. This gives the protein CASSLGPGTGKDTQYF. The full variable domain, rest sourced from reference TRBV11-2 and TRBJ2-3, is EAGVAQSPRYKIIEKRQSVAFWCNPISGHATLYWYQQILGQGPKLLIQFQNNGVVDDSQLPKDRFSAERLKGVDSTLKIQPAKLEDSAVYLCASSLGPGTGKDTQYFGPGTRLTVL.

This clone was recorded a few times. CDR3 bases: TGCGCCAGCAGCTCCCAAGGAAGCAACCAGAACACTGAAGCTTTCTTT. This codes for CASSSQGSNQNTEAFF. The rearrangement uses TRBV4-1 and TRBJ1-1; D ambiguous. The CDR3 is 16 residues long. Looked up from germline, CDR1 is MGHRA and CDR2 is YSYEKL. V lost 5 bases and J lost 1, with 17 bases in between.

The CDR3 region is CAAETGVGNTIYF. In DNA, the CDR3 is TGTGCCGCGGAGACAGGGGTTGGAAACACCATATATTTT. The V and J genes are TRBV15 and TRBJ1-3; 8 nucleotides line up with TRBD1. CDR1 and CDR2 from the germline V gene are LNHNV and YYDKDF (reference sequence). Trimming at V came to 11 bases and at J to 3 bases, leaving 6 bases not matched to a gene. The length of the CDR3 is 13 residues.

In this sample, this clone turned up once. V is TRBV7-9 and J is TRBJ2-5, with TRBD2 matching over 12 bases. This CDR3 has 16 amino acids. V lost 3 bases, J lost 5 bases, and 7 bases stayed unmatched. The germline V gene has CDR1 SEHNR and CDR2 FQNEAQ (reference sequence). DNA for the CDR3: TGTGCCAGCAGCTTGACTAGCGGGAGTGATTGGGAGACCCAGTACTTC. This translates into CASSLTSGSDWETQYF.

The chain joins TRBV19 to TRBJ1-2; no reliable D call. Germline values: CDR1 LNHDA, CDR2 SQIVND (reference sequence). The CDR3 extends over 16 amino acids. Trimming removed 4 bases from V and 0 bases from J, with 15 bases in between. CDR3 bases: TGTGCCAGTAGTACCCTCCCGGCTTCCCCTAACTATGGCTACACCTTC. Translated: CASSTLPASPNYGYTF.

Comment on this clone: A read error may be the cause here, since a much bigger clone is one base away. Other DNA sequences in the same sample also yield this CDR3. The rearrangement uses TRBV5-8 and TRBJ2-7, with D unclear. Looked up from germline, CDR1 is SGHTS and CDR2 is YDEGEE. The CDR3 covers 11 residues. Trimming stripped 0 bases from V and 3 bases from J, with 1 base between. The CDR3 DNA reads TGTGCCAGCAGCTTGGTCTACGAGCAGTACTTC. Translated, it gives CASSLVYEQYF.

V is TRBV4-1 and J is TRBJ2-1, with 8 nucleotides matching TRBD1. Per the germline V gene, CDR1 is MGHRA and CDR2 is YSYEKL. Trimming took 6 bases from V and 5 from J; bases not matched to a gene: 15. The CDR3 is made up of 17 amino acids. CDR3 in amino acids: CASRDRGAGGYNNEQFF. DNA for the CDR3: TGCGCCAGCAGAGATCGAGGGGCAGGGGGCTACAACAATGAGCAGTTCTTC.

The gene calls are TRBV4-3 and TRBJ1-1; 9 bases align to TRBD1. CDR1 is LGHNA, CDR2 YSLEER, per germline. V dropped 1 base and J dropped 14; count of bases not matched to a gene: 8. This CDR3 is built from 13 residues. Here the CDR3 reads CASSQGSGTGTFF. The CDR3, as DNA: TGCGCCAGCAGCCAAGGGTCAGGGACAGGGACCTTCTTT.

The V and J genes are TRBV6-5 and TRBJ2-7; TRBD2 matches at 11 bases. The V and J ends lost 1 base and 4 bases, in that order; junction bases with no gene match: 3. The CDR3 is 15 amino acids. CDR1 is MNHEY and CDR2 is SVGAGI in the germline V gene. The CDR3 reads CASSYWLAGGYEQYF. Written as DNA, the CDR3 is TGTGCCAGCAGTTACTGGCTAGCGGGAGGTTACGAGCAGTACTTC.

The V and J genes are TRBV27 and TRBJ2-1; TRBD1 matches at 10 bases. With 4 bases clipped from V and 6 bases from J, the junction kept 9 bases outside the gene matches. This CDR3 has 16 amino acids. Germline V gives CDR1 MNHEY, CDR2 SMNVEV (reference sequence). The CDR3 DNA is TGTGCCAGCAGTTCCATCGGACAGGGGGGACCCAATGAGCAGTTCTTC. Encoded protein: CASSSIGQGGPNEQFF.

The CDR3 DNA reads as TGTGCCAGCAGTCGAAGGGCCTGGACAGGGGGTTACGAGCAGTACTTC. Translating gives CASSRRAWTGGYEQYF. The chain is built from TRBV28 and TRBJ2-7; 10 nucleotides agree with TRBD1. This CDR3 region has 16 residues. The germline V gene encodes CDR1 MDHEN and CDR2 SYDVKM. V shed 5 bases and J 4 bases; nucleotides not matched to a gene: 11.

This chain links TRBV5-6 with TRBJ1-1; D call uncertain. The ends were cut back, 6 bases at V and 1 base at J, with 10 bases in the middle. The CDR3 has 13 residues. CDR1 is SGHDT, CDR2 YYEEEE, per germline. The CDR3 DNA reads TGTGCCAGCAACCCTCACTCGAACACTGAAGCTTTCTTT. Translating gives CASNPHSNTEAFF.

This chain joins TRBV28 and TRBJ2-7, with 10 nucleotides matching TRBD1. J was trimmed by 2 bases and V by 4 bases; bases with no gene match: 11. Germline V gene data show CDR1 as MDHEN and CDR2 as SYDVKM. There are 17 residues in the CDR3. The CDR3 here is CASSSPKGGQGAYEQYF. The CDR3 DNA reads TGTGCCAGCAGTTCCCCGAAAGGAGGACAGGGGGCCTACGAGCAGTACTTC.

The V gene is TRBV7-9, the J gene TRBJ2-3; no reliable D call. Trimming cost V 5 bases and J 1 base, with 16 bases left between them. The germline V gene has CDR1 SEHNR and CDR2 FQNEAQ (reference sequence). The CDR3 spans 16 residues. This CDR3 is CASSPPGPVGTDTQYF. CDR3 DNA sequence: TGTGCCAGCAGCCCCCCCGGGCCCGTGGGCACAGATACGCAGTATTTT. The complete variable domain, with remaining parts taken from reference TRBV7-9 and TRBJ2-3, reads DTGVSQNPRHKITKRGQNVTFRCDPISEHNRLYWYRQTLGQGPEFLTYFQNEAQLEKSRLLSDRFSAERPKGSFSTLEIQRTEQGDSAMYLCASSPPGPVGTDTQYFGPGTRLTVL.

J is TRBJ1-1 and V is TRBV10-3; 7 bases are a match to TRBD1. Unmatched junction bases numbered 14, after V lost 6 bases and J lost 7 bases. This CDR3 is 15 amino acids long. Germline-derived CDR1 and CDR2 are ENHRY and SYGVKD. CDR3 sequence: CAIRVTRGQESEAFF. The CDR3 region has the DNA TGTGCCATCAGGGTAACTCGAGGACAGGAAAGTGAAGCTTTCTTT.

CDR3 amino acids: CASSDGETGHQETQYF. In DNA, the CDR3 is TGTGCCAGTAGCGACGGGGAGACAGGGCACCAAGAGACCCAGTACTTC. This chain connects TRBV19 to TRBJ2-5, with 7 bases that match TRBD1. V lost 6 bases to trimming and J lost 0 bases; unmatched junction nucleotides: 10. CDR1 and CDR2 from the germline V gene are LNHDA and SQIVND (reference sequence). The CDR3 is 16 amino acids.

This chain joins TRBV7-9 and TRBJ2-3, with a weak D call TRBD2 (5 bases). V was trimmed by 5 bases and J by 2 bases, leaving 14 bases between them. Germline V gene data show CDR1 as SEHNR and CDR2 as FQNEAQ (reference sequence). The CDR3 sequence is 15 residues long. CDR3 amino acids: CASSPHQRITDTQYF. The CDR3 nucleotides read TGTGCCAGCAGCCCACACCAGCGGATCACAGATACGCAGTATTTT. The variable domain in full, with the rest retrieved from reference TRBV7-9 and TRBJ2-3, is DTGVSQNPRHKITKRGQNVTFRCDPISEHNRLYWYRQTLGQGPEFLTYFQNEAQLEKSRLLSDRFSAERPKGSFSTLEIQRTEQGDSAMYLCASSPHQRITDTQYFGPGTRLTVL.

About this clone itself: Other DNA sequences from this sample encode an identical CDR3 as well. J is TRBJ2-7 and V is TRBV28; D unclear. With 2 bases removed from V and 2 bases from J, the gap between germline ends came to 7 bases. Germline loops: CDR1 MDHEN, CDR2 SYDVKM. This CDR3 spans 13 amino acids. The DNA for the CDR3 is TGTGCCAGCAGTTTAGCCGGACCCTACGAGCAGTACTTC. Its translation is CASSLAGPYEQYF.

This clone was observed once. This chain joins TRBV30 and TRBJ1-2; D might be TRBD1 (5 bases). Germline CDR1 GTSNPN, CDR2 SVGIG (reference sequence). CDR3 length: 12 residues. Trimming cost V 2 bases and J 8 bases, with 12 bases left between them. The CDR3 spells CAWSLVGPGYTF. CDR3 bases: TGTGCCTGGAGTCTGGTGGGACCCGGCTACACCTTC.

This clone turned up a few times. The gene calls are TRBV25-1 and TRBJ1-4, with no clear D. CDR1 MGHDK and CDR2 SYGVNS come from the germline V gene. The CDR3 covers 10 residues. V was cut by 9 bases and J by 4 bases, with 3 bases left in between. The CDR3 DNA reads TGTGCCAGTCTTAATGAAAAACTGTTTTTT. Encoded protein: CASLNEKLFF.

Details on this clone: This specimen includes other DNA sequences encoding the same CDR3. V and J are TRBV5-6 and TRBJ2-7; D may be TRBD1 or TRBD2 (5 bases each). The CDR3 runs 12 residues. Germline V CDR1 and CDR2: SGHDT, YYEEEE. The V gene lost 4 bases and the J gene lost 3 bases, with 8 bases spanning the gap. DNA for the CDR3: TGTGCCAGCAGCGGGGGAAGCTACGAGCAGTACTTC. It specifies CASSGGSYEQYF.

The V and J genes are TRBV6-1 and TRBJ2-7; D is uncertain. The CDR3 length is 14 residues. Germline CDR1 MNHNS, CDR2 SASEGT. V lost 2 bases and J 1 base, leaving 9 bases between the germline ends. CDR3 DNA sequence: TGTGCCAGCAGTGAAATAGTCAAATCCTACGAGCAGTACTTC. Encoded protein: CASSEIVKSYEQYF.

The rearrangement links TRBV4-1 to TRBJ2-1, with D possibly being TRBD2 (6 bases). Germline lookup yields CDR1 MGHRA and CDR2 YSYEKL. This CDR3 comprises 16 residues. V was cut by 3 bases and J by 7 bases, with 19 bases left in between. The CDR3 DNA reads TGCGCCAGCAGCCAGAACACCGGACGGGCGGGGAATGAGCAGTTCTTC. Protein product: CASSQNTGRAGNEQFF.